This T cell receptor beta chain comes out of a study of control samples from healthy donors and cancer patients. Using immunoSEQ multiplex PCR, the repertoire was profiled, and TCRdb retains in-frame clones only, with some absent. The data hold some 120,000 clones, with just over 90% observed a single time. Looked up from germline, CDR1 is SNHLY and CDR2 is FYNNEI. Trimming removed 7 bases at V and 4 bases at J, with 13 bases between. The CDR3 consists of 14 residues. The source of this sequence is a woman under 30 in good health. This chain connects TRBV2 to TRBJ2-2, with D tentatively TRBD2 (6 bases). The sequencing input was blood. The CDR3 spells CASNGGGGTGELFF. The DNA for the CDR3 is TGTGCCAGCAATGGGGGAGGAGGCACCGGGGAGCTGTTTTTT.